This entry is about one T cell receptor beta chain. The antigen is undetermined. V dropped 5 bases and J dropped 6; count of bases not matched to a gene: 12. The CDR3 spans 18 residues. Germline V gives CDR1 SGHTA, CDR2 FQGNSA. This record belongs to a study of shared clonotypes between healthy human individuals. Background on the study: The study drew on a couple of women and a few men aged 18 to 49 as donors. Study results and caveats: Deeper or shallower sequencing was expected to change how clonotypes are shared among donors.

In the study's own analysis: Filtering differed since immunoSEQ provided only junctions, with no quality scores. Profiling relied on immunoSEQ multiplex PCR, and the TCRdb table lists in-frame clones only, not all of them. That table gives V, J and clone size, and the DNA gave D and trimming. The sample records 2.3 million or so clones, over 85% being singletons. The receptor comes from a man aged 18 to 29 in good health. Some clones in this sample may be carry-over from other donors' samples. Sequencing input: naive CD4+ T cells from PBMCs. This sample's subset: CD45RA+ positively selected. The rearrangement joins TRBV7-2 to TRBJ2-1, with 14 positions matching TRBD2. The CDR3 sequence: CASSSGLAGGPRRNEQFF. The CDR3 DNA reads as TGTGCCAGCAGCAGTGGACTAGCGGGAGGACCACGCCGCAATGAGCAGTTCTTC. Together with reference TRBV7-2 and TRBJ2-1, the CDR3 gives the full variable domain: GAGVSQSPSNKVTEKGKDVELRCDPISGHTALYWYRQSLGQGLEFLIYFQGNSAPDKSGLPSDRFSAERTGGSVSTLTIQRTQQEDSAVYLCASSSGLAGGPRRNEQFFGPGTRLTVL.